This T cell receptor (beta chain) was observed in a study of T cells after yellow fever vaccination. TCRdb passed the 5' RACE reads through MiXCR, listing each CDR3 protein once. Of hundreds of thousands of distinct CDR3 sequences listed, about 14% are singletons. The V gene lost 0 bases and the J gene lost 10 bases, with 11 bases spanning the gap. Per germline, CDR1 SGDLS and CDR2 YYNGEE. This CDR3 is built from 13 residues. This TCR was recovered from a man younger than 45 who received the YFV17D yellow fever vaccine. The source material was PBMCs, sampled on the day of the yellow fever booster vaccination. V gene TRBV9 combines with J gene TRBJ2-1; D possibly corresponds to TRBD1 (6 bases). The CDR3 bases are TGTGCCAGCAGCGTAGGTCAGGGGTGGGAGCAGTTCTTC. Its translation: CASSVGQGWEQFF. Full variable domain (remainder filled in from reference TRBV9 and TRBJ2-1): DSGVTQTPKHLITATGQRVTLRCSPRSGDLSVYWYQQSLDQGLQFLIQYYNGEERAKGNILERFSAQQFPDLHSELNLSSLELGDSALYFCASSVGQGWEQFFGPGTRLTVL.